Listed here is a single T cell receptor (beta chain). Its binding antigen is unknown. The sample holds no much larger clone one base away, and base qualities are not on file. This sample was taken from a study of early T cells in non-severe SARS-CoV-2 infection (dated by TCRdb to about 2021). Turning to the overall study: Because TCR sequencing was done on bulk RNA from unsorted whole blood, the alpha and beta chains could not be paired. General study outcomes and caveats: VDJdb matching was skewed toward anti-spike CD8 responses and likely underestimated virus-specific expansions by missing private and CD4 specificities.

Set within a cohort of healthcare workers in London, UK, this nested case-control study involved weekly PCR testing of nasopharyngeal swabs along with blood sampling. Healthcare workers were enrolled in the week of the UK lockdown, from 23 to 31 March 2020, and were followed every week for up to roughly 15 weeks. The V and J ends are trimmed by 3 bases and 1 base, leaving 9 bases between them. Per the germline V gene (reference sequence), DFQATT is the CDR1 and SNEGSKA is the CDR2. From the cysteine through the phenylalanine, the CDR3 covers 14 amino acids. The entry retains the CDR3 DNA only, 42 bases that are in frame from base 1. The library was produced with 5' RACE. Sequencing took place on a NextSeq 500. In the TCR library protocol, unique molecular identifiers were attached to individual cDNA molecules to correct for PCR bias and sequencing error. Both TCR alpha and beta chains were sequenced, and tight co-correlation was observed between alpha and beta sequence abundances in each sample. For the original study's pipeline: Decombinator V4 was used to perform V gene, J gene and CDR3 annotation of TCR sequences. TCRs were defined as expanded if a significant change between any two time points was detected under a Poisson model with p below 0.0001. TCR abundances were normalised to the total number of TCRs sequenced in each sample and reported as counts per million. MAIT TCRs were defined by TRAV1-2 paired with TRAJ12, TRAJ20 or TRAJ33, and iNKT TCRs by TRAV10 paired with TRAJ18. VDJdb, accessed 1 November 2021, was searched for CMV, EBV and SARS-CoV-2 annotated TCRs, excluding TCRs annotated for multiple antigens. Through fastp at Q25 and MiXCR, TCRdb rebuilt clones from the public reads, retaining in-frame beta chains. Each CDR3 protein appears once, grouped with its most common genes and DNA. The V and J calls follow TCRdb's processing rather than the paper's. The sample records approximately 50,000 distinct CDR3 sequences, around 13% of which are singletons. Around 1.4% of the sample lies in the top ten.

This receptor chain uses TRBV20-1 and TRBJ2-2; the D gene is perhaps TRBD1, on 5 matching bases. Sequenced input: whole blood. The clonotype was recovered from an adult who was a healthcare worker with PCR-confirmed SARS-CoV-2 infection or an uninfected control (not recorded which). For the CDR3, the sequence is CSARSRGNTGELFF. The DNA reads TGCAGTGCTAGGTCTAGGGGGAACACCGGGGAGCTGTTTTTT.